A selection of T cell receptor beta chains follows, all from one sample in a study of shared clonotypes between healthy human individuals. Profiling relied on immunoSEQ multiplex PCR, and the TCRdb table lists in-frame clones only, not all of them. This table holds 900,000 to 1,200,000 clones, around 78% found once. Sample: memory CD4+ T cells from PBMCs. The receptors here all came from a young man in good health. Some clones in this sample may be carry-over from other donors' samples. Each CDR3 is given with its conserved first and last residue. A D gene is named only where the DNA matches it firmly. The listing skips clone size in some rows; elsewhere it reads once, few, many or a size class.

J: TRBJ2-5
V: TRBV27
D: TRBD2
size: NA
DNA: TGTGCCACCCGAGCGGGAGCTCATCCCACAGAGACCCAGTACTTC
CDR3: CATRAGAHPTETQYF

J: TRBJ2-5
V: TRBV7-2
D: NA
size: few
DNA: TGTGCCAGCAGCAAGAGCGGATTTCAAGAGACCCAGTACTTC
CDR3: CASSKSGFQETQYF

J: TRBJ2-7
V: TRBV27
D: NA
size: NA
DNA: TGTGCCAGCAGTCCCGACCCCTACGAGCAGTACTTC
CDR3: CASSPDPYEQYF

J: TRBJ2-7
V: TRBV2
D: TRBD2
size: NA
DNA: TGTGCCAGCAGAGTCCCTAGCGGCTCCTACGAGCAGTACTTC
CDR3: CASRVPSGSYEQYF

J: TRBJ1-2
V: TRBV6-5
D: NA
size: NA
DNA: TGTGCCAGCAAGGGGGTGGGTGGCTACACCTTC
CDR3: CASKGVGGYTF

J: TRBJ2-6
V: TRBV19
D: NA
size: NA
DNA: TGTGCCAGTAGCGGGGACCGCTTCTCTGGGGCCAACGTCCTGACTTTC
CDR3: CASSGDRFSGANVLTF

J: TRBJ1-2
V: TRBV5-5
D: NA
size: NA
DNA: TGTGCCAGCAGCCTTTCGCCCTCAGGGAGAGGCTACACCTTC
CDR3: CASSLSPSGRGYTF

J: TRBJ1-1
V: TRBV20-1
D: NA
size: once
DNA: TGCAGTGCTGAGAGTAACACTGAAGCTTTCTTT
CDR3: CSAESNTEAFF

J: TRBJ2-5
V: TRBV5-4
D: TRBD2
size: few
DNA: TGTGCCAGCAGCTGGGGGACTACTAAAGAGACCCAGTACTTC
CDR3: CASSWGTTKETQYF

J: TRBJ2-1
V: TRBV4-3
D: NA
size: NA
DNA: TGCGCCAGCAGCCAACAAGAGTATGGCGGAGCCTTCTACAATGAGCAGTTCTTC
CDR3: CASSQQEYGGAFYNEQFF

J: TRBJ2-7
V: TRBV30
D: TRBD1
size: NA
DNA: TGTGCCTGGAGTGTACTAGGGGGCACCTACGAGCAGTACTTC
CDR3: CAWSVLGGTYEQYF

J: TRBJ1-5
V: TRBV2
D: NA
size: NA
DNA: TGTGCCAGCAGCGCGACAGGCCCCGGACAGCCCCAGCATTTT
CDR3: CASSATGPGQPQHF

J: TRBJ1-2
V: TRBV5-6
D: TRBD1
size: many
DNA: TGTGCCAGCAGCCTAGACAGGGGGCCCGGCTACACCTTC
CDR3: CASSLDRGPGYTF

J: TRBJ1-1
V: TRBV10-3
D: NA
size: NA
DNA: TGTGCCATCAGAAAAGACCTGAACACTGAAGCTTTCTTT
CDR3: CAIRKDLNTEAFF

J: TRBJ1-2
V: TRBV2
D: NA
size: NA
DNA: TGTGCCAGCTCCCGAGCCAGGGCTGGCTACACCTTC
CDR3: CASSRARAGYTF

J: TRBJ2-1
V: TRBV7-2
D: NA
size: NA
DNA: TGTGCCAGCAGCTTACGGGCTTCCTACAATGAGCAGTTCTTC
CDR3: CASSLRASYNEQFF

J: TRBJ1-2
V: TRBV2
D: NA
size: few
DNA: TGTGCCAGCAGCTTAGACCCACGGCCCCATAATGGTGGCTACACCTTC
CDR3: CASSLDPRPHNGGYTF

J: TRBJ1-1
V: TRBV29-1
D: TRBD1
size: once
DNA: TGCAGCGTTTCACAGGGGGCGGACACTGAAGCTTTCTTT
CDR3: CSVSQGADTEAFF

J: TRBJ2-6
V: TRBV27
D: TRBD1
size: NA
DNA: TGTGCCAGCACCAAGACAGGGCGGTCTGGGGCCAACGTCCTGACTTTC
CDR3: CASTKTGRSGANVLTF

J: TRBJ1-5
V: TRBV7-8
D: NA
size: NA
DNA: TGTGCCAGCAACCACGATAGCAATCAGCCCCAGCATTTT
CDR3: CASNHDSNQPQHF

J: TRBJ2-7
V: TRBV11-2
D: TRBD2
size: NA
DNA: TGTGCCAGCAGCTTCGGAAGCGGGAGTTCTAAGGAGCAGTACTTC
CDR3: CASSFGSGSSKEQYF

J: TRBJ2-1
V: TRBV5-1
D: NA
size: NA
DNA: TGCGCCAGCAGCTTGGGGACGTCGTACAATGAGCAGTTCTTC
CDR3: CASSLGTSYNEQFF

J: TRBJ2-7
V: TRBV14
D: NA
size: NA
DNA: TGTGCCAGCAGCCAGGGGGGGCCCTACGAGCAGTACTTC
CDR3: CASSQGGPYEQYF

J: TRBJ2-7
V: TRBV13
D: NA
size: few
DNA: TGTGCCAGCAGCTTAGAACTGTACTTC
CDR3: CASSLELYF

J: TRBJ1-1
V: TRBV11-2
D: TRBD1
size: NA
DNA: TGTGCCAGCAGCTTACATCAGGGGGCTGCAATGAACACTGAAGCTTTCTTT
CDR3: CASSLHQGAAMNTEAFF

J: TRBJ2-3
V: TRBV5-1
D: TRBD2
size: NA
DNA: TGCGCCAGCAGCTCGAGGACTAGCGGTCCTACAGATACGCAGTATTTT
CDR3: CASSSRTSGPTDTQYF

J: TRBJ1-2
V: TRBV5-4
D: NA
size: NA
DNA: TGTGCCAGCAGCTTGGCCCCAGGAACCTATGGCTACACCTTC
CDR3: CASSLAPGTYGYTF

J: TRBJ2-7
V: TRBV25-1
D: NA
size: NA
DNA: TGTGCCCCCAAGGGCAGGTTGAGCGGTTACGAGCAGTACTTC
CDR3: CAPKGRLSGYEQYF

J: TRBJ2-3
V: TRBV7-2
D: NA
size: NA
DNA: TGTGCCAGCAGCTGGGGGCGGGCGGATACGCAGTATTTT
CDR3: CASSWGRADTQYF

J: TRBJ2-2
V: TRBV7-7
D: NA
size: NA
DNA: TGTGCCAGCAGCCAAGGCAAGGGAAGCACCGGGGAGCTGTTTTTT
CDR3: CASSQGKGSTGELFF

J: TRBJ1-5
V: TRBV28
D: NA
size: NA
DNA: TGTGCCAGCAGTTTAGAGTTACGCAATCAGCCCCAGCATTTT
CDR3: CASSLELRNQPQHF

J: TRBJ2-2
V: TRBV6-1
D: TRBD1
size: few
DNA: TGTGCCAGCAGTGTTGGGACAGGGTACTACACCGGGGAGCTGTTTTTT
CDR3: CASSVGTGYYTGELFF

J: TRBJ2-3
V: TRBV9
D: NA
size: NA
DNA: TGTGCCAGCAGCCCGTTTACAGCTAGCACAGATACGCAGTATTTT
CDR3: CASSPFTASTDTQYF

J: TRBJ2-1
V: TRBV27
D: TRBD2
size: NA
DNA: TGTGCCAGCAGTTTAGAGACTAGCCTAGGTGTGCAGTTCTTC
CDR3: CASSLETSLGVQFF

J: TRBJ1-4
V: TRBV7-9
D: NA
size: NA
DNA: TGTGCCAGCAGCTTAGGCGGAGGAGATGAAAAACTGTTTTTT
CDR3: CASSLGGGDEKLFF

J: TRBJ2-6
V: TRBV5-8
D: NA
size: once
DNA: TGTGCCAGCAGCTTGGGTTGGGACGCTGGGGCCAACGTCCTGACTTTC
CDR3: CASSLGWDAGANVLTF

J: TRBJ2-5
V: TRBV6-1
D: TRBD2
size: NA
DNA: TGTGCCAGCAGTGAATACTACGGGAGGGGCCAAGAGACCCAGTACTTC
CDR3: CASSEYYGRGQETQYF

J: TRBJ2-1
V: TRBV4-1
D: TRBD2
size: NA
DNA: TGCGCCAGCAGCCAGGACGGACTAGCGGGAGTTCATGAGCAGTTCTTC
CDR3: CASSQDGLAGVHEQFF

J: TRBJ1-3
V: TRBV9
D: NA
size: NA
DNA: TGTGCCAGCAGCGTACATCAGGGAAACTCTGGAAACACCATATATTTT
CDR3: CASSVHQGNSGNTIYF

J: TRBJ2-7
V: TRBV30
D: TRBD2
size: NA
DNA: TGTGCCTGGCAGATTCCGGGACTAGCCGAATACGAGCAGTACTTC
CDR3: CAWQIPGLAEYEQYF

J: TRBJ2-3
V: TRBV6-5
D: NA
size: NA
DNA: TGTGCCTCAACCCCCCGGGGGAGAGGGGCAGATACGCAGTATTTT
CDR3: CASTPRGRGADTQYF

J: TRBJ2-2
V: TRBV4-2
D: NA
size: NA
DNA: TGTGCCAGCAGCCAAGATGCCGGGAGAGGGACCGGGGAGCTGTTTTTT
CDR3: CASSQDAGRGTGELFF

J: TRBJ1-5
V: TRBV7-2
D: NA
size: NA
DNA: TGTGCCAGCACCGGGGGATTTAGCAATCAGCCCCAGCATTTT
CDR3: CASTGGFSNQPQHF

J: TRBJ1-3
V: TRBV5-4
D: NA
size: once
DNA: TGTGCCAGCAGCGGAGGGGTATCCGGAAACACCATATATTTT
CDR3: CASSGGVSGNTIYF

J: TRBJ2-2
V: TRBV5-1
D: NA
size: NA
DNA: TGCGCCAGCAGCTCTGAGGGGGCCGGGGAGCTGTTTTTT
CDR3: CASSSEGAGELFF